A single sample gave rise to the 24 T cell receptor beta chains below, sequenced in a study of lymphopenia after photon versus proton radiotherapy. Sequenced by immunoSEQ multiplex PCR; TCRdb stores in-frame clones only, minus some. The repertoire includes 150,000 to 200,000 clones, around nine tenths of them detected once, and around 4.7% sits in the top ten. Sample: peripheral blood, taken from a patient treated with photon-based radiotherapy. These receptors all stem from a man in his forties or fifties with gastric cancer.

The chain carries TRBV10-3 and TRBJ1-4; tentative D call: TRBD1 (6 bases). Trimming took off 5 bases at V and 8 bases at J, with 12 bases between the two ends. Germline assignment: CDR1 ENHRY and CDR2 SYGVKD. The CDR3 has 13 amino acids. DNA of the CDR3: TGTGCCATCAGTTCTTCGGACAGAGAAAAACTGTTTTTT. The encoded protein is CAISSSDREKLFF.

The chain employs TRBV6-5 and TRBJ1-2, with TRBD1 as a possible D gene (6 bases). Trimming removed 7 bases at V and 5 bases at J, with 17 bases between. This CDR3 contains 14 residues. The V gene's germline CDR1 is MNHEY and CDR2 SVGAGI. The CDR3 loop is CASTGQPGTYGYTF. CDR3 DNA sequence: TGTGCCAGCACTGGACAGCCCGGCACGTATGGCTACACCTTC.

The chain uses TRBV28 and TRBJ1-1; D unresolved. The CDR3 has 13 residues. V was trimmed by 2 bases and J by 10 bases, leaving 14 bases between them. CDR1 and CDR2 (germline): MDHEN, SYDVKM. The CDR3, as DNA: TGTGCCAGCAGTTTAAGGTCCCGGTCCGGAGCTTTCTTT. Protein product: CASSLRSRSGAFF.

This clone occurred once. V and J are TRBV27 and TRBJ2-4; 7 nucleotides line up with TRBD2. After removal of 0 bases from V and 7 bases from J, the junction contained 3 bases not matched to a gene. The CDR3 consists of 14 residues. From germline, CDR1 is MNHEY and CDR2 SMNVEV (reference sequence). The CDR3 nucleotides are TGTGCCAGCAGTTTATCTGGGGGAGGGAACATTCAGTACTTC. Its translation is CASSLSGGGNIQYF.

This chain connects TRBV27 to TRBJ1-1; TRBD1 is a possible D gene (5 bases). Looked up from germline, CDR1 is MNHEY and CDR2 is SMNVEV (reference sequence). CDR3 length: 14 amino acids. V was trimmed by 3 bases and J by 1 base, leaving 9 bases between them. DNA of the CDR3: TGTGCCAGCAGTTTGGGACGGAGGAACACTGAAGCTTTCTTT. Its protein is CASSLGRRNTEAFF.

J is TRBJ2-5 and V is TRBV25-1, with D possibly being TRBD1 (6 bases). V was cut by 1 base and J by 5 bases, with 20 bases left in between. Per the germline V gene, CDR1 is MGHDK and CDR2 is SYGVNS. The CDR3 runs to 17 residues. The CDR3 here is CASSESPGQGMRETQYF. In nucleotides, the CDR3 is TGTGCCAGCAGTGAATCCCCGGGACAAGGGATGAGGGAGACCCAGTACTTC.

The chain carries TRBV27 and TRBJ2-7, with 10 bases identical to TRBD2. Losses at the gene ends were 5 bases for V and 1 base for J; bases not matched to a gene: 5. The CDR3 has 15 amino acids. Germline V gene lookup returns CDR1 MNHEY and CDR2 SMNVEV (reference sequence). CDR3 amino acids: CASSTLAGASYEQYF. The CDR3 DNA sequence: TGTGCCAGCAGTACCCTAGCGGGAGCATCCTACGAGCAGTACTTC.

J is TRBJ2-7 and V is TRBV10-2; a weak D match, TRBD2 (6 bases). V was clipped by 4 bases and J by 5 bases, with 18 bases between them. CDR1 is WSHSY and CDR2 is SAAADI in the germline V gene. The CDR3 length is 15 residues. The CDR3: CASSARGAGRNEQYF. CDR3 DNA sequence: TGCGCCAGCAGTGCCCGCGGAGCGGGCAGGAACGAGCAGTACTTC.

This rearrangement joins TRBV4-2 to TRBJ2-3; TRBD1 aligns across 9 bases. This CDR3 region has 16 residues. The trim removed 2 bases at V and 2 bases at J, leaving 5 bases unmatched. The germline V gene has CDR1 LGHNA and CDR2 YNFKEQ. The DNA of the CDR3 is TGTGCCAGCAGCCAATCCAGGACAGGGGACACAGATACGCAGTATTTT. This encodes CASSQSRTGDTDTQYF.

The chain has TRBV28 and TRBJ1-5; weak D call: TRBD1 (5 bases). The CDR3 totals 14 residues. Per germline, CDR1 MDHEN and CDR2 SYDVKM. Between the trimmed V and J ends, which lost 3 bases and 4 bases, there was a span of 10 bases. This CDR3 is CASSFQGSNQPQHF. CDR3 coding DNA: TGTGCCAGCAGTTTTCAGGGTTCGAATCAGCCCCAGCATTTT.

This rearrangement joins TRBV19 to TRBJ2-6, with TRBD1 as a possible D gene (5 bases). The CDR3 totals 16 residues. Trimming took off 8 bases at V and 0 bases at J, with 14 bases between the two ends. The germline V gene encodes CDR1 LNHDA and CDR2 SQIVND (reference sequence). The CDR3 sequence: CASQNKGYSGANVLTF. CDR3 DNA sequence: TGTGCCAGTCAAAACAAGGGGTACTCTGGGGCCAACGTCCTGACTTTC.

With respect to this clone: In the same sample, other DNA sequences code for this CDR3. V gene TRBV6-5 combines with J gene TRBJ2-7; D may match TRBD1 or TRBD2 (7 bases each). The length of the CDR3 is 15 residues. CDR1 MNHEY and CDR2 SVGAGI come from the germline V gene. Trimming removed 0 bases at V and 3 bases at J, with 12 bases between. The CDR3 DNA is TGTGCCAGCAGTTACTCGGGAGGGGGCCTCTACGAGCAGTACTTC. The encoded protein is CASSYSGGGLYEQYF.

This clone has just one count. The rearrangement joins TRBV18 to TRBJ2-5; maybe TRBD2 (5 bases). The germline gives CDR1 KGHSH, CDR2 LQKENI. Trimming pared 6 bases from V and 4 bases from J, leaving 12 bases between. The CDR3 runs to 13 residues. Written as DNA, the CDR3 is TGTGCCAGCTCCGACCCCGCGGGAGAGACCCAGTACTTC. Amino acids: CASSDPAGETQYF.

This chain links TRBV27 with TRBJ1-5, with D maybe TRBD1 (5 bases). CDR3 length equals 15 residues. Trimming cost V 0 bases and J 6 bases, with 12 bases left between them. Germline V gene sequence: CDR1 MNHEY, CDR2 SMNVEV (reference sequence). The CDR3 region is CASSLSAGPGQPQHF. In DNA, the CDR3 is TGTGCCAGCAGTTTATCGGCGGGGCCGGGTCAGCCCCAGCATTTT.

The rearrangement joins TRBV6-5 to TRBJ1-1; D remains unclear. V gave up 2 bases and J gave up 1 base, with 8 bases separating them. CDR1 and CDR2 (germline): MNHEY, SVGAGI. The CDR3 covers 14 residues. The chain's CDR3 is CASSYPQENTEAFF. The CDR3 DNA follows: TGTGCCAGCAGTTACCCCCAAGAGAACACTGAAGCTTTCTTT.

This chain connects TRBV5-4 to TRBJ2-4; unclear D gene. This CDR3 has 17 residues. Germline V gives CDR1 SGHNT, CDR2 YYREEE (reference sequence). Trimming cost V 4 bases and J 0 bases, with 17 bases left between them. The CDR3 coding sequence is TGTGCCAGCAGCCCGAATTTCGGGCAGTTAGCCAAAAACATTCAGTACTTC. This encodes CASSPNFGQLAKNIQYF.

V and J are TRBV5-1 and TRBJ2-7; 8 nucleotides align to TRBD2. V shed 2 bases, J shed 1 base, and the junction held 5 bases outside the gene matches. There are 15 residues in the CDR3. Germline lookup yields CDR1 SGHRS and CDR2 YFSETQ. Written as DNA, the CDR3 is TGCGCCAGCAGCTTAACTAGCGGATTATCCTACGAGCAGTACTTC. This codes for CASSLTSGLSYEQYF.

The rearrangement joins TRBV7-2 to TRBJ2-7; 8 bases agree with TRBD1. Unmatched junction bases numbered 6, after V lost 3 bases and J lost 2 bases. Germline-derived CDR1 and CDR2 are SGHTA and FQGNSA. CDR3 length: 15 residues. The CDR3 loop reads CASSLEAGGPYEQYF. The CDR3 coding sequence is TGTGCCAGCAGCTTGGAAGCAGGGGGCCCCTACGAGCAGTACTTC.

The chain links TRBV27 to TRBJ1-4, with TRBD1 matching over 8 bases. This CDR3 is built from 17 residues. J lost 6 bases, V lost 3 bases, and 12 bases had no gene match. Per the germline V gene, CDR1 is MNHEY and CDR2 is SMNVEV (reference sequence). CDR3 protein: CASSFIARGRGDEKLFF. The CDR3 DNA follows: TGTGCCAGCAGTTTCATAGCCAGGGGGCGAGGTGATGAAAAACTGTTTTTT.

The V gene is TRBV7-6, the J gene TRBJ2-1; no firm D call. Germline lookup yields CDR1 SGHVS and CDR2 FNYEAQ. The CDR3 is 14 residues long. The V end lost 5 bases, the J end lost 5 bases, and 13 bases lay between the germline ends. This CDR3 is CASSPSFSHNEQFF. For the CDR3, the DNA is TGTGCCAGCAGCCCAAGTTTCTCTCACAATGAGCAGTTCTTC.

The CDR3 sequence is CASSLGSYNEQFF. The CDR3 DNA follows: TGTGCCAGCAGCTTAGGCTCCTACAATGAGCAGTTCTTC. This chain links TRBV11-2 with TRBJ2-1; no definite D call. Trimming took 1 base from V and 0 from J, leaving 1 base between them. This CDR3 has 13 residues. Germline CDR1 SGHAT, CDR2 FQNNGV.

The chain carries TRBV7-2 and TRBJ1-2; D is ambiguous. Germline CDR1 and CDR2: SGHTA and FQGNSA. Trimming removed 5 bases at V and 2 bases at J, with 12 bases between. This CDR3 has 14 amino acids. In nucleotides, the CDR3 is TGTGCCAGCAGCGCCCAGGTGAGGAACTATGGCTACACCTTC. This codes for CASSAQVRNYGYTF. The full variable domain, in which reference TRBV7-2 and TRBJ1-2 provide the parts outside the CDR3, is GAGVSQSPSNKVTEKGKDVELRCDPISGHTALYWYRQSLGQGLEFLIYFQGNSAPDKSGLPSDRFSAERTGGSVSTLTIQRTQQEDSAVYLCASSAQVRNYGYTFGSGTRLTVV.

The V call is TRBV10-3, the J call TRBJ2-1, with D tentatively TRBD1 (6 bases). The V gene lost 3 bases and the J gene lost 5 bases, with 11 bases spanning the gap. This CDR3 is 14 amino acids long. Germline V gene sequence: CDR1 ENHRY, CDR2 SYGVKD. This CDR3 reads CAISERTDDNEQFF. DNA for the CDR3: TGTGCCATCAGTGAAAGGACAGATGACAATGAGCAGTTCTTC.

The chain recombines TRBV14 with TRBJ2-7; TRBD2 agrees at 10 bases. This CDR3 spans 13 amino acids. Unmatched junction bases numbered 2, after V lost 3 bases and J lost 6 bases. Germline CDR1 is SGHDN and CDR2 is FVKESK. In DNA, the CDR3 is TGTGCCAGCAGCCAGGGACTAGCGCGCGAGCAGTACTTC. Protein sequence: CASSQGLAREQYF.